A single sample is the source of the 18 T cell receptor beta chains below, sequenced in a study of PD-L1 blockade in urothelial cancer. Time point reported: pretreatment peripheral blood. Sequencing was performed with immunoSEQ multiplex PCR; in TCRdb, only in-frame clones are kept and a portion is missing. The sample yields 60,000 or so clones, 81% seen once. The source material was PBMCs, sampled around atezolizumab (anti-PD-L1) treatment. These receptors all come from a man between 65 and 85 years old with urothelial cancer.

The rearrangement uses TRBV27 and TRBJ2-5, with a tentative D call TRBD1 (6 bases). This CDR3 region has 16 residues. Trimming pared 4 bases from V and 4 bases from J, leaving 19 bases between. Per the germline V gene, CDR1 is MNHEY and CDR2 is SMNVEV (reference sequence). The CDR3: CASSSGQTTRPETQYF. DNA of the CDR3: TGTGCCAGCAGTTCCGGACAGACAACGAGACCAGAGACCCAGTACTTC.

V gene TRBV4-1 combines with J gene TRBJ1-4; TRBD1 matches 10 bases. The V and J ends lost 2 bases and 7 bases, in that order; junction bases with no gene match: 4. Per germline, CDR1 MGHRA and CDR2 YSYEKL. This CDR3 comprises 15 residues. The CDR3 coding sequence is TGCGCCAGCAGCCAACCGGGACAGGGGAGTGAAAAACTGTTTTTT. As protein: CASSQPGQGSEKLFF.

The gene calls are TRBV11-3 and TRBJ2-5; 11 positions agree with TRBD1. CDR3 length: 15 residues. Looked up from germline, CDR1 is SGHNT and CDR2 is YENEEA. The V gene end was trimmed by 5 bases and the J gene end by 4 bases; junction bases not matched to a gene: 6. CDR3 sequence reads: CASSQGQGAGETQYF. DNA of the CDR3: TGTGCCAGCAGCCAAGGACAGGGGGCTGGAGAGACCCAGTACTTC.

This clone was observed a handful of times. Within the sample, other DNA sequences also encode this same CDR3. The chain couples TRBV30 to TRBJ1-1; 8 bases line up with TRBD1. J gave up 7 bases and V 2 bases, and 6 bases lay outside the gene matches. Germline values: CDR1 GTSNPN, CDR2 SVGIG (reference sequence). The CDR3 spans 13 residues. The chain's CDR3 is CAWSRQGLNEAFF. Here the CDR3 DNA reads TGTGCCTGGAGTCGACAGGGGCTGAATGAAGCTTTCTTT. The whole variable domain, filled in from reference TRBV30 and TRBJ1-1, reads SQTIHQWPATLVQPVGSPLSLECTVEGTSNPNLYWYRQAAGRGLQLLFYSVGIGQISSEVPQNLSASRPQDRQFILSSKKLLLSDSGFYLCAWSRQGLNEAFFGQGTRLTVV.

This clone was counted once. The chain links TRBV5-1 to TRBJ1-5; the D is unclear. Germline V CDR1 and CDR2: SGHRS, YFSETQ. Trimming left V 0 bases short and J 0 bases short, with 7 bases between. This CDR3 has 15 residues. CDR3 in DNA: TGCGCCAGCAGCTTGGACGGGAATAGCAATCAGCCCCAGCATTTT. Translated: CASSLDGNSNQPQHF.

This clone was seen a few times. This chain uses TRBV19 with TRBJ1-2; 8 positions match TRBD1. Germline V gene lookup returns CDR1 LNHDA and CDR2 SQIVND (reference sequence). V was pared by 5 bases and J by 4 bases, with 3 bases of the junction left unmatched. The CDR3 has 13 residues. The DNA of the CDR3 is TGTGCCAGTAGTCTACAGGGGGGCTATGGCTACACCTTC. Its protein product is CASSLQGGYGYTF. Combining the CDR3 with reference TRBV19 and TRBJ1-2 gives the whole variable domain DGGITQSPKYLFRKEGQNVTLSCEQNLNHDAMYWYRQDPGQGLRLIYYSQIVNDFQKGDIAEGYSVSREKKESFPLTVTSAQKNPTAFYLCASSLQGGYGYTFGSGTRLTVV.

V usage is TRBV11-2 and J usage is TRBJ2-4, with 9 bases fitting TRBD2. Germline lookup yields CDR1 SGHAT and CDR2 FQNNGV. CDR3 length equals 18 residues. The junction had 10 bases not matched to a gene; V was cut back by 4 bases and J by 0 bases. As DNA, the CDR3 is TGTGCCAGCAGCTATTTAGCGGGGGACTTTATAGCCAAAAACATTCAGTACTTC. Protein sequence: CASSYLAGDFIAKNIQYF. Variable domain in full (rest from reference TRBV11-2 and TRBJ2-4): EAGVAQSPRYKIIEKRQSVAFWCNPISGHATLYWYQQILGQGPKLLIQFQNNGVVDDSQLPKDRFSAERLKGVDSTLKIQPAKLEDSAVYLCASSYLAGDFIAKNIQYFGAGTRLSVL.

The gene calls are TRBV4-1 and TRBJ1-4; TRBD1 aligns across 10 bases. With V trimmed by 4 bases and J by 7 bases, 15 bases remained unmatched. The CDR3 sequence is 18 residues long. The V gene's germline CDR1 is MGHRA and CDR2 YSYEKL. The CDR3 DNA sequence: TGCGCCAGCAGCCGGATCGCCGGGACAGGGGTTGGGCGTGAAAAACTGTTTTTT. It is translated as CASSRIAGTGVGREKLFF.

This sequence joins TRBV4-1 and TRBJ2-3; D not certain. Between the trimmed V and J ends, which lost 0 bases and 2 bases, there was a span of 15 bases. The CDR3 sequence is 17 residues long. Germline V gene lookup returns CDR1 MGHRA and CDR2 YSYEKL. The CDR3 region is CASSQDLAQTDTDTQYF. DNA of the CDR3: TGCGCCAGCAGCCAAGATCTGGCACAGACCGACACAGATACGCAGTATTTT.

Here the CDR3 reads CAWSELGGGPGETQYF. The CDR3 bases are TGTGCCTGGAGTGAATTAGGGGGAGGGCCGGGAGAGACCCAGTACTTC. The chain carries TRBV30 and TRBJ2-5; the D gene is possibly TRBD2 (7 bases). CDR1 and CDR2 from the germline V gene are GTSNPN and SVGIG (reference sequence). Deletions cut 1 base from V and 4 bases from J, with 19 bases between. CDR3 size: 16 residues.

CDR3 coding DNA: TGTGCCAGCAGCGCTCGGACAGGGACCTACGAGCAGTACTTC. Protein sequence: CASSARTGTYEQYF. The chain is built from TRBV28 and TRBJ2-7, with 8 bases identical to TRBD1. This CDR3 has 14 amino acids. V was clipped by 6 bases and J by 2 bases; unmatched bases: 6. The germline gives CDR1 MDHEN, CDR2 SYDVKM.

This chain uses TRBV29-1 with TRBJ2-1; D possibly corresponds to TRBD2 (6 bases). Germline V gives CDR1 SQVTM, CDR2 ANQGSEA. The CDR3 is 13 amino acids. Trimming took 6 bases from V and 9 from J, leaving 18 bases between them. The CDR3 here is CSVGGSPAGEQFF. CDR3 DNA: TGCAGCGTCGGGGGATCTCCTGCCGGTGAGCAGTTCTTC.

This clone was counted a few times. The chain has TRBV7-2 and TRBJ2-7; 10 bases align to TRBD2. The length of the CDR3 is 16 residues. Germline assignment: CDR1 SGHTA and CDR2 FQGNSA. J was trimmed by 4 bases and V by 1 base; bases with no gene match: 7. CDR3 amino acids: CASSLGQLAGRYEQYF. In nucleotides, the CDR3 is TGTGCCAGCAGCTTAGGTCAACTAGCGGGGAGGTACGAGCAGTACTTC. Drawing the rest from reference TRBV7-2 and TRBJ2-7, the complete variable domain is GAGVSQSPSNKVTEKGKDVELRCDPISGHTALYWYRQSLGQGLEFLIYFQGNSAPDKSGLPSDRFSAERTGGSVSTLTIQRTQQEDSAVYLCASSLGQLAGRYEQYFGPGTRLTVT.

The genes are TRBV28 and TRBJ1-1, with D tentatively TRBD1 (5 bases). Germline assignment: CDR1 MDHEN and CDR2 SYDVKM. The CDR3 is 10 amino acids. V was clipped by 8 bases and J by 8 bases, with 9 bases between them. CDR3 residues: CASGYREAFF. The DNA of the CDR3 is TGTGCCAGCGGATACAGGGAAGCTTTCTTT.

This chain joins TRBV29-1 and TRBJ2-5; 12 bases agree with TRBD2. Germline values: CDR1 SQVTM, CDR2 ANQGSEA. CDR3 size: 16 residues. With 5 bases clipped from V and 4 bases from J, the junction kept 11 bases outside the gene matches. The CDR3 bases are TGCAGCGTTACCAGGGGACTAGCGGGTGGGGGAGAGACCCAGTACTTC. It yields the protein CSVTRGLAGGGETQYF.

V and J are TRBV6-1 and TRBJ1-4; TRBD1 matches 8 bases. Losses at the gene ends were 1 base for V and 6 bases for J; bases not matched to a gene: 1. CDR3 length: 14 residues. Germline loops: CDR1 MNHNS, CDR2 SASEGT. CDR3 sequence reads: CASSEGTGYEKLFF. The CDR3 DNA sequence: TGTGCCAGCAGTGAAGGGACAGGGTATGAAAAACTGTTTTTT.

This clone is a singleton in its sample. CDR3 nucleotides: TGTGCCAGCTCTCCGGGACTAGCGGGTATCAACAATGAGCAGTTCTTC. Its translation: CASSPGLAGINNEQFF. The chain recombines TRBV18 with TRBJ2-1; TRBD2 matches at 12 bases. The ends lost 6 bases at V and 5 bases at J; junction bases unmatched: 8. There are 16 residues in the CDR3. Germline V gene data show CDR1 as KGHSH and CDR2 as LQKENI.

The chain links TRBV27 to TRBJ1-4; 10 bases are a match to TRBD1. The CDR3 has 16 residues. V shed 4 bases and J 7 bases; nucleotides not matched to a gene: 9. Germline assignment: CDR1 MNHEY and CDR2 SMNVEV (reference sequence). In nucleotides, the CDR3 is TGTGCCAGCAGTTCGACCCTTGGGACAGGGGCTGAAAAACTGTTTTTT. It codes for CASSSTLGTGAEKLFF.